This T cell receptor beta chain was identified during a study of patients and donors after allogeneic stem cell transplantation. TCRdb reprocessed the RT-PCR reads via MiXCR and lists one record per CDR3 protein. The table records some 880,000 distinct CDR3 sequences, roughly 18% of them present only once. Trimming stripped 6 bases from V and 4 bases from J, with 14 bases between. Germline CDR1 and CDR2: KGHDR and SFDVKD. CDR3 length: 15 residues. This clonotype showed up just once. Sequencing was performed on blood, either unsorted or a sorted T cell fraction (not recorded which). The J gene is TRBJ2-2, the V gene TRBV24-1, with D possibly matching TRBD1 (8 bases). The receptor comes from a human donor who was either an allogeneic HSCT recipient or a stem cell or donor lymphocyte infusion donor (not recorded which). It is not recorded whose cells these are; they may come from a transplant donor. CDR3 DNA sequence: TGTGCCACCAGTAAGAACAGGGGGGGCACCGGGGAGCTGTTTTTT. Encoded protein: CATSKNRGGTGELFF.